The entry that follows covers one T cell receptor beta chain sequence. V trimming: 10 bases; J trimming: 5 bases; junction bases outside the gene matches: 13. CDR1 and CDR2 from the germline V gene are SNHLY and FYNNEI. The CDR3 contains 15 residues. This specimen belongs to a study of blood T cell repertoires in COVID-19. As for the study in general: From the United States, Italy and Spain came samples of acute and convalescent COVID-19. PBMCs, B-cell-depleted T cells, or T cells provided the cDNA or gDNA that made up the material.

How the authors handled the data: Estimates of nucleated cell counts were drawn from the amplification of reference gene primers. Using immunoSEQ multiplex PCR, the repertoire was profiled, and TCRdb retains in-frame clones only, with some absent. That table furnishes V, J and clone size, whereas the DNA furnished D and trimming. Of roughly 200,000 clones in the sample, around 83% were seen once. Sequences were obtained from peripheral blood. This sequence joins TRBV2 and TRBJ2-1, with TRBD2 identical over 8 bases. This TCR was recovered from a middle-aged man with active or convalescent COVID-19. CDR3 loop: CATKRGSGPNNEQFF. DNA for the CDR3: TGTGCCACAAAGCGGGGGTCAGGGCCCAACAATGAGCAGTTCTTC.